This TCR beta chain was sequenced during a study of OX40 agonist ivuxolimab in advanced cancers. The study, taken as a whole, reports: Expanded clones were, on average, more numerous among CD8+ T cells than CD4+.

Concerning this clone itself: The antigen remains unidentified.

Germline assignment: CDR1 LNHDA and CDR2 SQIVND (reference sequence). The V end lost 4 bases, the J end lost 6 bases, and 8 bases lay between the germline ends. The CDR3 spans 12 residues. Assay: immunoSEQ multiplex PCR; the TCRdb copy retains only in-frame clones and omits some. The sample holds some 50,000 clones, 85% to 90% seen once. Specimen: CD4+ or CD8+ T cells sorted from blood, collected in a trial of the OX40 agonist ivuxolimab. The TCR was taken from an adult with an advanced solid tumor such as melanoma, head and neck, liver or kidney cancer. The V and J genes are TRBV19 and TRBJ2-3; TRBD1 is a possible D gene (5 bases). CDR3 loop: CASSNRLDTQYF. The DNA for the CDR3 is TGTGCCAGTAGTAACAGGCTTGATACGCAGTATTTT. Filled out from reference TRBV19 and TRBJ2-3, the complete variable domain reads DGGITQSPKYLFRKEGQNVTLSCEQNLNHDAMYWYRQDPGQGLRLIYYSQIVNDFQKGDIAEGYSVSREKKESFPLTVTSAQKNPTAFYLCASSNRLDTQYFGPGTRLTVL.